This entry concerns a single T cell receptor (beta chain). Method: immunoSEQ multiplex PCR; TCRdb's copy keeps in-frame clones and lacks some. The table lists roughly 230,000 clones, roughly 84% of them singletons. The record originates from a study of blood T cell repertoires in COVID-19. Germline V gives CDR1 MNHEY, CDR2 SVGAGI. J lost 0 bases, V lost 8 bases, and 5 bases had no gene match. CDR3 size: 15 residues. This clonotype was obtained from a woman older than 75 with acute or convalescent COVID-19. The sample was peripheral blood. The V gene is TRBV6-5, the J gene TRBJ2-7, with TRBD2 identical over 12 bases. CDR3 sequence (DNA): TGTGCCAGCGGGGAGACTAGCGGGGGCTCCTACGAGCAGTACTTC. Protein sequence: CASGETSGGSYEQYF.